This T cell receptor (beta chain) was identified in a study of T-cell reconstitution after alpha-beta-depleted transplantation in children. TCRbeta library construction was performed incorporating unique molecular identifiers. TCRdb processed the PCR reads anew with MiXCR; each CDR3 protein has one entry. The sample records around 700,000 distinct CDR3 sequences, around 13% being singletons. This clonotype was observed many times. Its cognate antigen is unknown. Study-wide findings and caveats: The main origin of T-cell counts and diversity one year after transplant was newly produced T cells. High day-60 TCRbeta diversity in some patients came from surviving recipient T cells and thymic progenitors.

Germline-derived CDR1 and CDR2 are SEHNR and FQNEAQ (reference sequence). The CDR3 extends over 17 amino acids. After removal of 4 bases from V and 0 bases from J, the junction contained 8 bases not matched to a gene. The material was PBMCs, obtained before TCRalphabeta/CD19-depleted stem cell transplant. The chain links TRBV7-9 to TRBJ2-1, with 8 bases matching TRBD2. The receptor was isolated from a girl aged 2-10 years with congenital amegakaryocytic thrombocytopenia, due to receive a stem cell transplant. This CDR3 is CASSSSSGPTSYNEQFF. For the CDR3, the DNA is TGTGCCAGCAGCTCTTCTAGCGGGCCGACCTCCTACAATGAGCAGTTCTTC.